This T cell receptor beta chain was identified during a study of blood T cell repertoires in COVID-19. The wider study: PBMCs, B-cell-depleted T cells, or T cells were the source of the cDNA or gDNA that made up the material.

In the original workflow: Using reference gene primer amplification, nucleated cell counts were estimated. The table came from immunoSEQ multiplex PCR; TCRdb's copy has only in-frame clones and leaves some out. D and trimming were read from the DNA, whereas the V and J calls and clone size are those reported in that table. The sample carries 170,000 or so clones, over 80% recorded once. This CDR3 spans 14 amino acids. The ends were cut back, 1 base at V and 7 bases at J, with 10 bases in the middle. Per the germline V gene, CDR1 is LGHDT and CDR2 is YNNKEL (reference sequence). Sequencing used peripheral blood. This sequence originates from a woman in her thirties or forties with COVID-19, enrolled during active disease. V usage is TRBV3-1 (or the pseudogene TRBV3-2) and J usage is TRBJ1-4, with D possibly matching TRBD1 (6 bases). CDR3 region: CASSQGTASEKLFF. CDR3 sequence (DNA): TGTGCCAGCAGCCAAGGGACAGCCTCTGAAAAACTGTTTTTT.